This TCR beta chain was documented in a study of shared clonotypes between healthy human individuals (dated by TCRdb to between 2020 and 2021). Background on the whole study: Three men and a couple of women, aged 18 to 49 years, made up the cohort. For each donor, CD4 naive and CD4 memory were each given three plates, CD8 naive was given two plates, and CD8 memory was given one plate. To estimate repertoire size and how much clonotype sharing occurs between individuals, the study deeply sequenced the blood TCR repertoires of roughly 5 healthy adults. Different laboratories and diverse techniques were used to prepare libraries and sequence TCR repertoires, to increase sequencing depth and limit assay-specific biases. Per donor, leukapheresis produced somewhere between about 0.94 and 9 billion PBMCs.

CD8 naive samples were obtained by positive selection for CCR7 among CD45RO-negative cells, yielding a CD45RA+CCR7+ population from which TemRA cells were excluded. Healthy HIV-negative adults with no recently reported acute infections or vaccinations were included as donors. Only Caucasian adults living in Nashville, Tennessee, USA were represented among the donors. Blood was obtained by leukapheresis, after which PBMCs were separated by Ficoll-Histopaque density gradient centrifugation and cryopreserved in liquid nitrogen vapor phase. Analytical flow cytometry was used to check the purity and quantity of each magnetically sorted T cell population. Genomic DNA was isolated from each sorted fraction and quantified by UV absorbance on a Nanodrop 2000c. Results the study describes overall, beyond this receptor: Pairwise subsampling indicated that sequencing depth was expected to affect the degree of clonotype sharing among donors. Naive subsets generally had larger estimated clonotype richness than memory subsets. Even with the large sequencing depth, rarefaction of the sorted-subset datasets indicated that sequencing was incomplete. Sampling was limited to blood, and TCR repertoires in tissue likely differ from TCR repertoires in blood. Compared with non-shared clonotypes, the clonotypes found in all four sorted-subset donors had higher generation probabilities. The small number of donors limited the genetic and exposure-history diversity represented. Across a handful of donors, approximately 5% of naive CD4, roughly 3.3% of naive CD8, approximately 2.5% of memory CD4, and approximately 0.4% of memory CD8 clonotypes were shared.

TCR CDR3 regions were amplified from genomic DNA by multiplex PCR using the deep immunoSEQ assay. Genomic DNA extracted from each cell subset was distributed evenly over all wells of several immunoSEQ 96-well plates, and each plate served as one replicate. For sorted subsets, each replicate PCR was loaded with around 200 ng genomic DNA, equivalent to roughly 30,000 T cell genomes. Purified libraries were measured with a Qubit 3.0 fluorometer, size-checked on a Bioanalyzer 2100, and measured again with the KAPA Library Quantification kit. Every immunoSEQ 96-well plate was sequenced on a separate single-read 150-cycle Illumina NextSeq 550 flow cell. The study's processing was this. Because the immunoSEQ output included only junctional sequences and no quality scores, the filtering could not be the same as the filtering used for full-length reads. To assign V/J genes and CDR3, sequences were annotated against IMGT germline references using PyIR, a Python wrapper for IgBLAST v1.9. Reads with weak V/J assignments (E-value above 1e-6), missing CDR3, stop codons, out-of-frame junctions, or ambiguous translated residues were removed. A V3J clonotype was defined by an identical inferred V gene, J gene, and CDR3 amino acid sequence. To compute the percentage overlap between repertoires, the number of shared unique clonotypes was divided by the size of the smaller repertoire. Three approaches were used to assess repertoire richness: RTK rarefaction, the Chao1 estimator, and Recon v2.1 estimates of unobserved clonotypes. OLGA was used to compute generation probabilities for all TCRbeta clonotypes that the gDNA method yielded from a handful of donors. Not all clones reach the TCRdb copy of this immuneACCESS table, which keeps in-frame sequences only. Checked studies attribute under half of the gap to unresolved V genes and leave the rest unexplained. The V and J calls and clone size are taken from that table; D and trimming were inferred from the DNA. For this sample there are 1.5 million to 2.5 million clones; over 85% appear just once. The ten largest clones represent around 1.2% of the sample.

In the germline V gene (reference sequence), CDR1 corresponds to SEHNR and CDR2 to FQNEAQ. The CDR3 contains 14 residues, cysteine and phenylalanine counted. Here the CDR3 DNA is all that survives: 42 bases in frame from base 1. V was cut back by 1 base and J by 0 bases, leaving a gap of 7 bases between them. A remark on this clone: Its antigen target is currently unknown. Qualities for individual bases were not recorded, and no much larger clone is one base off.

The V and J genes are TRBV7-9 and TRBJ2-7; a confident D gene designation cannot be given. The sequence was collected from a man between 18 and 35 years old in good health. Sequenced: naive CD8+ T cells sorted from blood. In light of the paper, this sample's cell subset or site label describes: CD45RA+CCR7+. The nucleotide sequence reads TGTGCCAGCAGCTTAGAACCAGCCTCCTACGAGCAGTACTTC. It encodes CASSLEPASYEQYF.